A few counts support the clone carrying this T cell receptor beta chain. Its target is not known. The data were taken from a study of radiotherapy plus CTLA-4 blockade in lung cancer. Produced via immunoSEQ multiplex PCR; TCRdb's table is partial and in-frame only. The data contain about 32,000 clones, around 74% of them singletons. Study-level results: In blood, after radiotherapy plus ipilimumab, tumor-derived TCR clones expanded. Response was reportedly best predicted by early blood T cell clone dynamics, with interferon-beta.

The material sequenced was peripheral blood, taken from a patient treated with radiotherapy plus ipilimumab. The TCR sequence derives from a human donor with non-small cell lung cancer that progressed on radiotherapy plus ipilimumab.

The CDR3 nucleotides read TGTGCCAGCAGTTCGACTGGGTTCTACGAGCAGTACTTC. Translated: CASSSTGFYEQYF. This chain joins TRBV6-5 and TRBJ2-7; D not certain. Looked up from germline, CDR1 is MNHEY and CDR2 is SVGAGI. This CDR3 has 13 amino acids. V was cut by 4 bases and J by 3 bases, with 10 bases left in between.